The rows below give T cell receptor beta chains drawn from one sample of a study of blood T cell repertoires in COVID-19. Sequencing was performed with immunoSEQ multiplex PCR; in TCRdb, only in-frame clones are kept and a portion is missing. There are about 220,000 clones in the sample; about 90% occur only once, and 1.9% lies in the top ten. Sample: peripheral blood. These receptors were obtained from a man aged 40-50 years with active or convalescent COVID-19. The CDR3 runs from the conserved cysteine through the conserved F or W.

TRBJ2-7 | TRBV19 | CASSKFRDSYEQYF
TRBJ2-7 | TRBV19 | CASSIGTASSYEQYF
TRBJ2-1 | TRBV9 | CASSVAGINEQFF
TRBJ1-5 | TRBV24-1 | CATSDPARGQEPQHF
TRBJ2-3 | TRBV5-1 | CASNDGLVLIDTQYF
TRBJ1-6 | TRBV27 | CASSLQGTYNSPLHF
TRBJ1-2 | TRBV9 | CASSVDRNYGYTF
TRBJ1-1 | TRBV30 | CAWIRPSRDSHTEAFF
TRBJ1-6 | TRBV3-1/TRBV3-2 | CASSQPRRTGVNSPLHF
TRBJ2-3 | TRBV6-2/TRBV6-3 | CASSYRRGDSTDTQYF
TRBJ2-7 | TRBV4-1 | CASSHGAGASGEQYF
TRBJ2-1 | TRBV4-1 | CASSQDPGGYNEQFF
TRBJ2-3 | TRBV28 | CASRNLDSSTDTQYF
TRBJ1-2 | TRBV28 | CASSLAGYGYTF
TRBJ1-2 | TRBV15 | CATEGRRGRGGYTF
TRBJ1-2 | TRBV27 | CASSFGGSGGYTF
TRBJ2-5 | TRBV4-2 | CASSHPTGGETQYF
TRBJ2-5 | TRBV24-1 | CATSRGGQETQYF
TRBJ1-1 | TRBV20-1 | CSASQNTEAFF
TRBJ2-2 | TRBV18 | CASSPRAGRGTGELFF
TRBJ2-7 | TRBV28 | CASSFIMVTGSHEQYF
TRBJ1-1 | TRBV5-4 | CASSSTVGSKAFF
TRBJ1-2 | TRBV6-6 | CASSQDRKIYGYTF
TRBJ1-4 | TRBV7-8 | CASSGANEKLFF
TRBJ1-1 | TRBV2 | CASSRLTGSGEAFF
TRBJ2-7 | TRBV13 | CASSLVGSRGSLYEQYF
TRBJ1-4 | TRBV7-9 | CASSLVGTYSTNEKLFF
TRBJ1-1 | TRBV5-1 | CASSLGDRANTEAFF